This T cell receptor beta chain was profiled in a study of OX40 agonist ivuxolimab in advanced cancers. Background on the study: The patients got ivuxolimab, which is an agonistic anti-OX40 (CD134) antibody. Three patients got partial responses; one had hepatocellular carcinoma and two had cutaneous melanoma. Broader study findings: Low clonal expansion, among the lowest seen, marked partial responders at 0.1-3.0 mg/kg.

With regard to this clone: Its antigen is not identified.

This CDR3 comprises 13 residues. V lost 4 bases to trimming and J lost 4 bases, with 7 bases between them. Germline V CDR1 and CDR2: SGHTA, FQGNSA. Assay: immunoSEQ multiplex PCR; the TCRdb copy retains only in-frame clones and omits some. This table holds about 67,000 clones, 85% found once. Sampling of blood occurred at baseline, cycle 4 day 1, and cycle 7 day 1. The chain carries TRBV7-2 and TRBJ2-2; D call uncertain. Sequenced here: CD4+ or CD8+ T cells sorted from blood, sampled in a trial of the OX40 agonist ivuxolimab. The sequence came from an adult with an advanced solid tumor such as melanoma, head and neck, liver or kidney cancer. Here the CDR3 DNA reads TGTGCCAGCAGCTCACTCGCCACCGGGGAGCTGTTTTTT. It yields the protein CASSSLATGELFF. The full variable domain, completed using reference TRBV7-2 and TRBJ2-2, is GAGVSQSPSNKVTEKGKDVELRCDPISGHTALYWYRQSLGQGLEFLIYFQGNSAPDKSGLPSDRFSAERTGGSVSTLTIQRTQQEDSAVYLCASSSLATGELFFGEGSRLTVL.